The 9 T cell receptor beta chains listed next were all sequenced from one sample in a study of T-cell reconstitution after alpha-beta-depleted transplantation in children. The TCRbeta library was prepared with unique molecular identifiers. Using its own MiXCR run on the PCR reads, TCRdb lists one record per CDR3 protein. This table holds about 400,000 distinct CDR3 sequences, 20% found once. The sequences come from PBMCs from the stem cell graft donor, collected from the stem cell graft. These receptors were taken from a human donor who donated a stem cell graft to a child with acute myeloid leukemia.

This clonotype was picked up many times. V is TRBV4-2 and J is TRBJ1-5; D remains unclear. The CDR3 has 15 residues. Germline CDR1 and CDR2: LGHNA and YNFKEQ. Trimming removed 1 base at V and 4 bases at J, with 11 bases between. The CDR3 reads CASSQALDGNQPQHF. As DNA, the CDR3 is TGTGCCAGCAGCCAAGCATTGGACGGAAATCAGCCCCAGCATTTT.

This clonotype has more than one count but fewer than ten. The rearrangement links TRBV20-1 to TRBJ2-7; a weak D match, TRBD2 (6 bases). This CDR3 contains 16 residues. The V gene's germline CDR1 is DFQATT and CDR2 SNEGSKA (reference sequence). The V and J ends lost 0 bases and 2 bases respectively, with 17 bases between them. The CDR3 is CSARDSGLPLTYEQYF. DNA for the CDR3: TGCAGTGCTAGAGACTCGGGACTTCCCCTTACCTACGAGCAGTACTTC.

CDR3: CASRGTSRLDPGEQYF. CDR3 nucleotides: TGCGCCAGCAGGGGGACTAGCCGCTTGGATCCGGGGGAGCAGTACTTC. This chain connects TRBV4-1 to TRBJ2-7; 9 positions match TRBD2. The CDR3 runs 16 residues. Germline loops: CDR1 MGHRA, CDR2 YSYEKL. V lost 6 bases and J lost 7; bases outside the gene matches: 16.

This clonotype was observed at least ten times. This chain links TRBV12-3 or TRBV12-4 with TRBJ2-3, with D possibly being TRBD2 (5 bases). The CDR3 sequence is 14 residues long. Trimming took off 6 bases at V and 4 bases at J, with 14 bases between the two ends. The CDR3 region has the DNA TGTGCCAGCAGACTAGATACGTTTGCAGATACGCAGTATTTT. Its protein is CASRLDTFADTQYF.

This clonotype was seen a few times. The rearrangement joins TRBV10-3 to TRBJ1-5; D gene uncertain. This CDR3 has 12 residues. Germline V gene data show CDR1 as ENHRY and CDR2 as SYGVKD. V gave up 0 bases and J gave up 5 bases, with 2 bases separating them. Written as DNA, the CDR3 is TGTGCCATCAGTGAGTCGGATCAGCCCCAGCATTTT. Encoded protein: CAISESDQPQHF.

This clonotype was recorded a few times. The rearrangement links TRBV12-5 to TRBJ2-2, with unresolved D. The ends were cut back, 0 bases at V and 7 bases at J, with 3 bases in the middle. The germline V gene has CDR1 LGHNT and CDR2 FRNRAP. The CDR3 runs 12 residues. CDR3 coding DNA: TGTGCTAGTGGTTTGGTAGACGGGGAGCTGTTTTTT. Protein sequence: CASGLVDGELFF.

The chain has TRBV6-4 and TRBJ2-3; 7 bases map to TRBD2. V lost 0 bases and J lost 5; bases outside the gene matches: 2. Germline V gives CDR1 MRHNA, CDR2 SNTAGT. This CDR3 contains 14 residues. Here the CDR3 reads CASSDSAGRDTQYF. The CDR3 DNA follows: TGTGCCAGCAGTGACTCAGCGGGAAGAGATACGCAGTATTTT.

The V and J genes are TRBV6-5 and TRBJ2-7; 12 bases fit TRBD2. Germline-derived CDR1 and CDR2 are MNHEY and SVGAGI. This CDR3 comprises 15 residues. V gave up 4 bases and J gave up 1 base; unmatched junction bases: 2. The CDR3 nucleotides are TGTGCCAGCAGTTCTAGCGGGAGGGAGTCCTACGAGCAGTACTTC. It specifies CASSSSGRESYEQYF.

This clonotype was seen only a few times. The CDR3: CATGQGDVEEKLFF. In DNA form, the CDR3 reads TGTGCCACTGGACAGGGTGACGTGGAAGAAAAACTGTTTTTT. The chain is built from TRBV10-3 and TRBJ1-4; 8 bases agree with TRBD1. The CDR3 extends over 14 amino acids. Germline V lookup: CDR1 ENHRY, CDR2 SYGVKD. J was trimmed by 8 bases and V by 10 bases; bases with no gene match: 12.